This TCR beta chain stems from a study of blood T cells in healthy people across ages. The study, taken as a whole, reports: Age showed a roughly linear inverse relationship with TCR beta diversity per million T cells. Strongly correlated with naive T cell percentage was TCR beta diversity. Unknown CMV status may confound age-related changes in expanded clones.

A second PCR, run for about 6 to 11 cycles, used a sample-barcoded 5' primer plus a J-beta primer mix. TCRdb used MiXCR to reprocess the 5' RACE reads, holding one entry per CDR3 protein. The sample consists of about 400,000 distinct CDR3 sequences, roughly half of them appearing once. Every donor gave approximately 10 milliliters of peripheral blood. In regard to this clonotype: Its specificity is unknown.

Input material: blood. This receptor was identified in a man in his 60s in good health.

The CDR3 DNA is TGCAGTGCTGGTCTGAAAGGCGGGGGGCATGCAGATACGCAGTATTTT. Translated: CSAGLKGGGHADTQYF. The V gene is TRBV20-1, the J gene TRBJ2-3; 8 positions agree with TRBD2. The ends lost 5 bases at V and 4 bases at J; junction bases unmatched: 14. The CDR3 runs to 16 residues. CDR1 DFQATT and CDR2 SNEGSKA come from the germline V gene (reference sequence).